Many counts were recorded for the clone carrying this T cell receptor (beta chain). Its cognate antigen is unknown. TCRbeta library construction was performed incorporating unique molecular identifiers. TCRdb processed the PCR reads anew with MiXCR; each CDR3 protein has one entry. The sample shows roughly 150,000 distinct CDR3 sequences, more than 9.5% of them seen only once. This entry belongs to a study of T-cell reconstitution after alpha-beta-depleted transplantation in children. Between the trimmed V and J ends, which lost 0 bases and 6 bases, there was a span of 9 bases. CDR1 is SGDLS and CDR2 is YYNGEE in the germline V gene. There are 13 residues in the CDR3. Study conclusions and caveats: The study reportedly traced alpha-beta T cells about two months after transplant to several hundred expanded graft clones. Some patients showed high day-60 TCRbeta diversity, which derived from surviving recipient T cells and thymic progenitors. After one year, T-cell counts and TCRbeta diversity mostly came from new T cells.

The sequencing used PBMCs, collected before TCRalphabeta/CD19-depleted stem cell transplant. This sequence joins TRBV9 and TRBJ1-1; D remains ambiguous. This sequence originates from a boy under 10 years old with acute myeloid leukemia, due to receive a stem cell transplant. The CDR3 bases are TGTGCCAGCAGCGTAGTCGGGAGGCCTGAAGCTTTCTTT. It yields the protein CASSVVGRPEAFF.